The sequence of this TCR beta chain was determined in a study of blood T cell repertoires in COVID-19. V gave up 4 bases and J gave up 2 bases, with 24 bases separating them. Per the germline V gene, CDR1 is LGHDT and CDR2 is YNNKEL (reference sequence). This CDR3 region has 18 residues. Assay used: immunoSEQ multiplex PCR; TCRdb lists only in-frame clones, some missing. The sample consists of about 220,000 clones, 82% of them appearing once. The gene calls are TRBV3-1 (or the pseudogene TRBV3-2) and TRBJ2-7, with D possibly TRBD1 on 6 matching bases. The sequence derives from a woman aged 55-69 years who had recovered from COVID-19. Sequenced sample: PBMCs or T cells enriched from blood (not recorded which). This CDR3 is CASSLPHPLDSRPYEQYF. The CDR3 coding sequence is TGTGCCAGCAGCCTCCCTCATCCATTGGACAGTCGGCCCTACGAGCAGTACTTC.